This record looks at one TCR beta chain sequence and its context. Its antigen is undetermined. In the same sample, other DNA sequences code for this CDR3. Per sample, roughly 0.45 micrograms of biopsy DNA were TCRB immunosequenced. Using immunoSEQ multiplex PCR, the repertoire was profiled, and TCRdb retains in-frame clones only, with some absent. The sample lists around 16,000 clones, 50% to 75% occurring once. Losses at the gene ends were 3 bases for V and 1 base for J; bases not matched to a gene: 3. The CDR3 length is 14 residues. The V gene's germline CDR1 is SGHNT and CDR2 YYREEE (reference sequence). The sample belongs to a study of T cell repertoires in ileal Crohn's disease. Study as a whole: Operated complications were stricturing disease (roughly 60%) and penetrating disease (about 40%). Overall study results and limits: Every patient over 26.8% clonality showed endoscopic recurrence.

This receptor was obtained from an adult with Crohn's disease. Material for sequencing was ileal tissue. V gene TRBV5-4 combines with J gene TRBJ1-1; 7 nucleotides agree with TRBD1. The CDR3 spells CASSWDRTNTEAFF. Here the CDR3 DNA reads TGTGCCAGCAGCTGGGACAGAACGAACACTGAAGCTTTCTTT.